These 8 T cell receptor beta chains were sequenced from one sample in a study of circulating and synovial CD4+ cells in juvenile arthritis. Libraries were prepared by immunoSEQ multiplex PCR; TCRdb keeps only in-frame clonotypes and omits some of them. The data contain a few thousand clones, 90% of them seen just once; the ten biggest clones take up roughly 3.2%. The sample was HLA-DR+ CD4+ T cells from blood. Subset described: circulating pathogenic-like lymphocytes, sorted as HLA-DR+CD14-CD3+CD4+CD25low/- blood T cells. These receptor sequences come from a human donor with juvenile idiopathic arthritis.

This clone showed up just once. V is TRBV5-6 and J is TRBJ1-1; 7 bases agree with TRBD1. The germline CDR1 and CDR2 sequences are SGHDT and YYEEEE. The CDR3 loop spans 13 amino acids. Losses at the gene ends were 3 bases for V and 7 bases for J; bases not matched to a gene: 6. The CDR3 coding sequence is TGTGCCAGCAGCTGGGGATACAGGGGTGAAGCTTTCTTT. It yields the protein CASSWGYRGEAFF.

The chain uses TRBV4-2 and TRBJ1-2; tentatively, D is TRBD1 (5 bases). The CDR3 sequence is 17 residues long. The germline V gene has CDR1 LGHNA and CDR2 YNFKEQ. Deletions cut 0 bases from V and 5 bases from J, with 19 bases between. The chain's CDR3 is CASSQDQVLPGYYGYTF. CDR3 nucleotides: TGTGCCAGCAGCCAAGATCAGGTGTTGCCAGGGTATTATGGCTACACCTTC.

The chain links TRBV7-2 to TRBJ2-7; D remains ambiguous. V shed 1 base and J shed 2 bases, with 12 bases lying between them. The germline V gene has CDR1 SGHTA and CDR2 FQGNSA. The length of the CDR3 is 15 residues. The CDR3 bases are TGTGCCAGCAGCTTAGTCAGGATCCGACCCTACGAGCAGTACTTC. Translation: CASSLVRIRPYEQYF. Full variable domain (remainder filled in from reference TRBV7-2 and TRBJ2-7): GAGVSQSPSNKVTEKGKDVELRCDPISGHTALYWYRQSLGQGLEFLIYFQGNSAPDKSGLPSDRFSAERTGGSVSTLTIQRTQQEDSAVYLCASSLVRIRPYEQYFGPGTRLTVT.

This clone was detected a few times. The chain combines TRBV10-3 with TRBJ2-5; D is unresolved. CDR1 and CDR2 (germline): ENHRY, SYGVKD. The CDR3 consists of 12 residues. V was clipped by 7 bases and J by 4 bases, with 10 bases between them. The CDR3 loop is CAITIFGETQYF. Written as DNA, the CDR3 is TGTGCCATCACGATCTTCGGAGAGACCCAGTACTTC.

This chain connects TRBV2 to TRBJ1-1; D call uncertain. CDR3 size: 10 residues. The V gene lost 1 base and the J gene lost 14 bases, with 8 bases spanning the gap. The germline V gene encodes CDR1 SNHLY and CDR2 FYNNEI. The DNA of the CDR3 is TGTGCCAGCAGTGAAGGAGTTCGATTCTTT. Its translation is CASSEGVRFF. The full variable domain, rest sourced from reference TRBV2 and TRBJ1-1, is EPEVTQTPSHQVTQMGQEVILRCVPISNHLYFYWYRQILGQKVEFLVSFYNNEISEKSEIFDDQFSVERPDGSNFTLKIRSTKLEDSAMYFCASSEGVRFFGQGTRLTVV.

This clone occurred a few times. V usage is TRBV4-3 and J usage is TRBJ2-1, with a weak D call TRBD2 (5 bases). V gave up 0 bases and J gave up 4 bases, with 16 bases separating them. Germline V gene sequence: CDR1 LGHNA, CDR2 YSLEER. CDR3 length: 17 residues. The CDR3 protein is CASSQDWVLARYNEQFF. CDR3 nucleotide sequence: TGCGCCAGCAGCCAAGACTGGGTGCTAGCCCGTTACAATGAGCAGTTCTTC.

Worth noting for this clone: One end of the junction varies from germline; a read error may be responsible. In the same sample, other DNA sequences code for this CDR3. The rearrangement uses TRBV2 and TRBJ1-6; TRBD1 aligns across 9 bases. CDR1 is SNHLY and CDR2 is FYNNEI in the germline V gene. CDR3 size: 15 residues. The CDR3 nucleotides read TGTGCCAGCGGGACAGGGAGCTCCTATAATTCCCCCCTCCACTTT. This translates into CASGTGSSYNSPLHF.

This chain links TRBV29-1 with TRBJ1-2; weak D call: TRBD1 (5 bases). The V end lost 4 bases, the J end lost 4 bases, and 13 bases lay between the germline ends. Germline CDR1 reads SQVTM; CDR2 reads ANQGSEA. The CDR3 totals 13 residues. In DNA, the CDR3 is TGCAGCGTTGTAAGCGACAGCTCCTATGGCTACACCTTC. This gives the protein CSVVSDSSYGYTF.